The next 15 T cell receptor beta chains were all read from a single sample in a study of blood T cell repertoires in COVID-19. Repertoires were generated with immunoSEQ multiplex PCR, while TCRdb's copy carries only in-frame clones and drops some. The data show around 26,000 clones, with approximately 82% seen just once and around 2% held by the top ten. The specimen sequenced was peripheral blood. The origin of the receptors is a man at least 80 years old with active or convalescent COVID-19.

This clone was counted a single time. The rearrangement uses TRBV7-9 and TRBJ2-5, with 12 positions matching TRBD1. The CDR3 totals 16 residues. Germline V lookup: CDR1 SEHNR, CDR2 FQNEAQ (reference sequence). V lost 4 bases and J lost 5; bases outside the gene matches: 8. CDR3 nucleotide sequence: TGTGCCAGCAGCTCCGAGGGACAGGGGGCCTGGGAGACCCAGTACTTC. The encoded protein is CASSSEGQGAWETQYF.

In its sample, this clone was seen once. This chain connects TRBV2 to TRBJ1-5; no reliable D call. CDR3 length: 15 residues. The V end lost 7 bases, the J end lost 1 base, and 14 bases lay between the germline ends. Germline CDR1 and CDR2: SNHLY and FYNNEI. CDR3 DNA: TGTGCCAGCAAACTTCGCTTCACCAGCAATCAGCCCCAGCATTTT. Translated, it gives CASKLRFTSNQPQHF. Full variable domain (remainder filled in from reference TRBV2 and TRBJ1-5): EPEVTQTPSHQVTQMGQEVILRCVPISNHLYFYWYRQILGQKVEFLVSFYNNEISEKSEIFDDQFSVERPDGSNFTLKIRSTKLEDSAMYFCASKLRFTSNQPQHFGDGTRLSIL.

The V gene is TRBV11-3, the J gene TRBJ2-5; TRBD2 matches 12 bases. Germline V CDR1 and CDR2: SGHNT, YENEEA. V shed 0 bases, J shed 9 bases, and the junction held 14 bases outside the gene matches. The CDR3 extends over 18 amino acids. This CDR3 is CASSLDGRGTSGFPAQYF. CDR3 nucleotides: TGTGCCAGCAGCTTAGACGGGAGAGGGACTAGCGGGTTTCCGGCCCAGTACTTC.

This CDR3 reads CASSGQGNSPLHF. In nucleotides, the CDR3 is TGTGCCAGCAGCGGACAGGGGAATTCACCCCTCCACTTT. V gene TRBV7-2 combines with J gene TRBJ1-6, with 9 nucleotides matching TRBD1. Germline CDR1 and CDR2: SGHTA and FQGNSA. The CDR3 runs to 13 residues. The junction had 0 bases not matched to a gene; V was cut back by 5 bases and J by 7 bases.

The CDR3 DNA follows: TGTGCCAGTAGTAGCCAACTAGCGGGAGGCGGAAATGAGCAGTTCTTC. It is translated as CASSSQLAGGGNEQFF. The chain joins TRBV19 to TRBJ2-1, with TRBD2 identical over 12 bases. The CDR3 contains 16 residues. With 4 bases clipped from V and 7 bases from J, the junction kept 8 bases outside the gene matches. Germline assignment: CDR1 LNHDA and CDR2 SQIVND (reference sequence).

The chain couples TRBV27 to TRBJ2-3; 10 bases align to TRBD2. The CDR3 contains 17 residues. Trimming took 5 bases from V and 5 from J; bases not matched to a gene: 13. Germline assignment: CDR1 MNHEY and CDR2 SMNVEV (reference sequence). CDR3 protein: CASSGRTSGQFKDTQYF. The CDR3 nucleotides are TGTGCCAGCAGTGGGCGGACTAGCGGACAATTCAAAGATACGCAGTATTTT.

The chain couples TRBV10-2 to TRBJ2-5, with 9 bases identical to TRBD2. There are 14 residues in the CDR3. Germline V gene lookup returns CDR1 WSHSY and CDR2 SAAADI. The V and J ends lost 6 bases and 5 bases, in that order; junction bases with no gene match: 7. CDR3 residues: CASREAGGFETQYF. DNA of the CDR3: TGCGCCAGCAGAGAAGCGGGAGGCTTTGAGACCCAGTACTTC.

V usage is TRBV10-3 and J usage is TRBJ2-1; no firm D call. Trimming stripped 7 bases from V and 0 bases from J, with 10 bases between. This CDR3 region has 14 residues. Per germline, CDR1 ENHRY and CDR2 SYGVKD. The DNA for the CDR3 is TGTGCCATCAACTCGGGTGCCTCCTACAATGAGCAGTTCTTC. Its translation: CAINSGASYNEQFF.

This clone was counted once. The chain has TRBV5-1 and TRBJ1-1; 7 bases align to TRBD1. The CDR3 contains 13 residues. Trimming at V came to 0 bases and at J to 8 bases, leaving 4 bases not matched to a gene. Germline-derived CDR1 and CDR2 are SGHRS and YFSETQ. The CDR3 DNA sequence: TGCGCCAGCAGCTTGGCCCAGGGGGGAGAAGCTTTCTTT. Translating gives CASSLAQGGEAFF.

J is TRBJ2-6 and V is TRBV21-1; no check of the table's D call, TRBD1, against the DNA was made. TRBV21-1 represents a pseudogene. The CDR3 has 19 amino acids. The CDR3 here is CASVTDPAGGSAGANVLTF. Here the CDR3 DNA reads TGTGCCAGCGTAACAGACCCAGCAGGGGGTTCTGCTGGGGCCAACGTCCTGACTTTC.

The rearrangement joins TRBV24-1 to TRBJ2-1; TRBD2 aligns across 9 bases. Germline V lookup: CDR1 KGHDR, CDR2 SFDVKD. CDR3 length equals 15 residues. Germline trimming cut 3 bases from V and 5 bases from J; bases unmatched to any gene: 4. The CDR3 coding sequence is TGTGCCACCAGTGATCCTAGCGGGGACCACAATGAGCAGTTCTTC. It translates to CATSDPSGDHNEQFF.

This clone was counted between two and nine times. The V call is TRBV4-1, the J call TRBJ2-1; TRBD2 matches at 10 bases. Trimming at V came to 1 base and at J to 6 bases, leaving 9 bases not matched to a gene. Germline assignment: CDR1 MGHRA and CDR2 YSYEKL. This CDR3 contains 17 residues. This CDR3 is CASSQGGAGGPGNEQFF. The CDR3 DNA is TGCGCCAGCAGCCAAGGGGGAGCGGGAGGGCCGGGCAATGAGCAGTTCTTC.

The V and J genes are TRBV6-1 and TRBJ2-5, with TRBD1 as a possible D gene (5 bases). The CDR3 runs 13 residues. Between the trimmed V and J ends, which lost 2 bases and 9 bases, there was a span of 13 bases. From germline, CDR1 is MNHNS and CDR2 SASEGT. CDR3 nucleotide sequence: TGTGCCAGCAGTGAATCTGGGGCAAGGGCCCAGTACTTC. Translating it yields CASSESGARAQYF.

This clone was counted a few times. The genes are TRBV5-1 and TRBJ1-4; 7 positions match TRBD1. Germline V gene sequence: CDR1 SGHRS, CDR2 YFSETQ. The trim removed 0 bases at V and 11 bases at J, leaving 10 bases unmatched. The CDR3 has 15 amino acids. The CDR3 region is CASSLAGQRGGKLFF. The CDR3 DNA follows: TGCGCCAGCAGCTTGGCGGGACAGAGGGGTGGGAAACTGTTTTTT.

V is TRBV14 and J is TRBJ2-7; 7 bases are a match to TRBD2. CDR1 is SGHDN, CDR2 FVKESK, per germline. Germline trimming cut 1 base from V and 5 bases from J; bases unmatched to any gene: 11. The CDR3 contains 16 residues. The CDR3 spells CASSQGGGRNIHEQYF. CDR3 sequence (DNA): TGTGCCAGCAGCCAAGGGGGGGGTCGTAATATCCACGAGCAGTACTTC.